Listed below are T cell receptor beta chains from one sample, sequenced in a study of blood T cells in healthy people across ages. TCRdb reprocessed the 5' RACE reads with MiXCR, giving one entry per CDR3 protein. The sample lists roughly 790,000 distinct CDR3 sequences, 35% to 45% seen once, with more than 20% in the top ten. The material sequenced was blood. The source of these receptors is a woman in her fifties or sixties in good health. The CDR3 runs from the conserved cysteine through the conserved F or W. The order of the fields is J gene, clone size, D gene, V gene, CDR3 protein, CDR3 DNA. A D gene is named only where the DNA matches it firmly. Size tells how often a clone was seen (once, few, many) or the class of an expanded clone, and some rows leave it out.

TRBJ1-2	few	TRBD1	TRBV20-1	CSARAQGAYGYTF	TGCAGTGCTAGAGCACAGGGGGCCTATGGCTACACCTTC
TRBJ2-1	few	.	TRBV11-1	CASSPASLRNEQFF	TGTGCCAGCAGCCCGGCTAGCCTGAGGAATGAGCAGTTCTTC
TRBJ2-5	few	.	TRBV9	CASSAPRDHQETQYF	TGTGCCAGCAGCGCACCACGGGACCACCAAGAGACCCAGTACTTC
TRBJ2-7	many	TRBD1	TRBV4-2	CASSQGAGQGNEQYF	TGTGCCAGCAGCCAAGGTGCGGGACAGGGAAACGAGCAGTACTTC
TRBJ2-1	few	TRBD2	TRBV18	CASSPSVGLADNEQFF	TGTGCCAGCTCACCCTCTGTGGGACTAGCGGACAATGAGCAGTTCTTC
TRBJ1-4	.	.	TRBV4-3	CASSQDPEGQVGVEKLFF	TGCGCCAGCAGCCAAGATCCAGAGGGGCAGGTGGGGGTGGAGAAACTGTTTTTT
TRBJ2-1	.	.	TRBV20-1	CSASLVIANEQFF	TGCAGTGCTAGTTTGGTTATAGCGAATGAGCAGTTCTTC
TRBJ2-3	.	TRBD2	TRBV11-2	CASSPSASGDRDTQYF	TGTGCCAGCAGCCCAAGCGCTAGCGGGGACCGGGATACGCAGTATTTT
TRBJ2-5	few	.	TRBV5-6	CASSSVAWGVVGETQYF	TGTGCCAGCAGCTCCGTAGCTTGGGGGGTCGTGGGGGAGACCCAGTACTTC
TRBJ2-1	many	TRBD2	TRBV4-1	CASSQDREVYNEQFF	TGCGCCAGCAGCCAAGACCGGGAGGTCTACAATGAGCAGTTCTTC
TRBJ2-7	.	.	TRBV27	CASSSLGATPSYEQYF	TGTGCCAGCAGCTCGTTGGGGGCTACCCCCTCCTACGAGCAGTACTTC
TRBJ2-7	few	TRBD1	TRBV18	CASSPSGQGFDEQYF	TGTGCCAGCTCACCATCGGGACAGGGATTTGACGAGCAGTACTTC
TRBJ1-1	.	TRBD1	TRBV6-4	CASSVRQGSEAFF	TGTGCCAGCAGTGTACGACAGGGGTCTGAAGCTTTCTTT
TRBJ2-7	.	.	TRBV7-9	CASSLETGALEQYF	TGTGCCAGCAGCTTAGAGACGGGGGCTCTCGAGCAGTACTTC
TRBJ2-1	.	TRBD1	TRBV29-1	CSVDGQGRSNEQFF	TGCAGCGTTGATGGACAGGGGAGGTCCAATGAGCAGTTCTTC
TRBJ2-3	.	.	TRBV18	CASSQLGETDTQYF	TGTGCCAGCTCCCAACTAGGGGAAACAGATACGCAGTATTTT
TRBJ1-5	few	.	TRBV21-1	CASSFRDRGLNQPQHF	TGTGCCAGCAGCTTCCGGGACAGGGGACTCAATCAGCCCCAGCATTTT
TRBJ2-7	.	TRBD2	TRBV7-6	CASSSVSGGSYEQYF	TGTGCCAGCAGCTCGGTTAGCGGGGGGAGCTACGAGCAGTACTTC
TRBJ1-2	.	.	TRBV20-1	CSAPDGIANYGYTF	TGCAGTGCTCCTGACGGCATAGCTAACTATGGCTACACCTTC
TRBJ2-3	few	TRBD2	TRBV7-8	CASTWSSGGFGGDTQYF	TGTGCCAGCACCTGGAGTAGCGGGGGGTTTGGAGGAGATACGCAGTATTTT
TRBJ2-5	.	TRBD2	TRBV6-1	CASSREKIAGGRGEQYF	TGTGCCAGCAGCCGTGAAAAAATAGCGGGGGGTAGGGGGGAGCAGTACTTC
TRBJ2-7	.	.	TRBV6-2/TRBV6-3	CASIPEDRYNEQYF	TGTGCCAGCATACCAGAGGACCGGTACAATGAGCAGTACTTC
TRBJ1-2	few	.	TRBV12-3/TRBV12-4	CASSLVGRGDGYTF	TGTGCCAGCAGTTTAGTCGGGCGCGGGGATGGCTACACCTTC
TRBJ2-3	.	.	TRBV12-3/TRBV12-4	CASSPPLGRDTQYF	TGTGCCAGCAGTCCTCCGCTAGGGCGGGATACGCAGTATTTT
TRBJ2-6	.	.	TRBV7-2	CASSLGWGGVSGANVLTF	TGTGCCAGCAGCTTAGGATGGGGGGGCGTCTCTGGGGCCAACGTCCTGACTTTC
TRBJ2-1	.	.	TRBV6-2/TRBV6-3	CASSYLGAGVSSYNEQFF	TGTGCCAGCAGTTACTTAGGGGCGGGTGTAAGCTCCTACAATGAGCAGTTCTTC
TRBJ2-7	.	TRBD1	TRBV18	CASSRDSSSYEQYF	TGTGCCAGCTCCAGGGACAGCTCTTCCTACGAGCAGTACTTC
TRBJ2-1	.	.	TRBV20-1	CSARQGDKGSYNEQFF	TGCAGTGCTCGACAAGGTGACAAGGGCTCCTACAATGAGCAGTTCTTC
TRBJ2-5	.	.	TRBV12-3/TRBV12-4	CASTPPGYQETQYF	TGTGCCAGCACCCCCCCGGGGTACCAAGAGACCCAGTACTTC
TRBJ1-5	.	.	TRBV12-3/TRBV12-4	CASSFGGSNQPQHF	TGTGCCAGCAGTTTTGGAGGGTCCAATCAGCCCCAGCATTTT
TRBJ2-7	.	TRBD1	TRBV2	CASKSGTGGGEQYF	TGTGCCAGCAAGTCCGGGACAGGGGGCGGTGAGCAGTACTTC
TRBJ1-4	.	.	TRBV2	CASSERVQAVDEKLFF	TGTGCCAGCAGTGAGCGAGTGCAGGCGGTCGATGAAAAACTGTTTTTT
TRBJ2-5	.	TRBD2	TRBV6-2/TRBV6-3	CASSYSITLAGGETQYF	TGTGCCAGCAGTTACTCGATTACACTAGCGGGAGGGGAGACCCAGTACTTC
TRBJ1-2	.	.	TRBV12-3/TRBV12-4	CASILFRGRGYGYTF	TGTGCCAGCATTTTATTCCGAGGACGGGGCTATGGCTACACCTTC
TRBJ2-7	.	.	TRBV6-2/TRBV6-3	CASSPLERAPYEQYF	TGTGCCAGCAGTCCTTTAGAGCGGGCACCCTATGAGCAGTACTTC
TRBJ2-1	.	TRBD1	TRBV10-3	CAISPLGQEPYNEQFF	TGTGCCATCAGCCCTCTCGGACAGGAACCATACAATGAGCAGTTCTTC
TRBJ2-2	.	TRBD2	TRBV7-3	CASSFGFGGGAVTGELFF	TGTGCCAGCAGCTTCGGATTTGGCGGGGGGGCTGTCACCGGGGAGCTGTTTTTT
TRBJ2-3	few	TRBD1	TRBV24-1	CATSAGGTGEDTQYF	TGTGCCACCAGTGCCGGGGGGACAGGGGAAGATACGCAGTATTTT
TRBJ2-2	few	TRBD1	TRBV20-1	CSARWGQGAHTGELFF	TGCAGTGCTAGGTGGGGTCAGGGGGCACACACCGGGGAGCTGTTTTTT
TRBJ2-5	once	TRBD2	TRBV3-1	CASSQDGLVTEQYF	TGTGCCAGCAGCCAGGATGGACTAGTAACAGAGCAGTACTTC
TRBJ2-7	.	TRBD1	TRBV20-1	CSAPQTGRQQYF	TGCAGTGCTCCTCAGACAGGGCGACAGCAGTACTTC
TRBJ2-1	once	.	TRBV20-1	CSARKGEVAYNEQFF	TGCAGTGCTAGAAAGGGGGAGGTGGCCTACAATGAGCAGTTCTTC
TRBJ2-7	few	TRBD1	TRBV27	CASRTLYRDRRYEQYF	TGTGCCAGCAGAACTCTTTACCGGGACAGACGCTACGAGCAGTACTTC
TRBJ2-1	.	.	TRBV12-3/TRBV12-4	CASSLWDDGGYNEQFF	TGTGCCAGCAGTTTATGGGATGACGGTGGGTACAATGAGCAGTTCTTC
TRBJ2-3	.	.	TRBV5-4	CASSYKGGMPSDTQYF	TGTGCCAGCAGCTACAAAGGAGGGATGCCCTCCGATACGCAGTATTTT